The clone carrying this T cell receptor (beta chain) has only a few counts. The source of the sample is a study of identical twins. TCRdb re-analysed the 5' RACE reads in MiXCR, keeping a single row per CDR3 protein. The table shows some 190,000 distinct CDR3 sequences, with less than 20% occurring only once. The germline V gene has CDR1 MNHEY and CDR2 SMNVEV (reference sequence). The CDR3 length is 15 residues. V was clipped by 7 bases and J by 7 bases, with 19 bases between them. These data were also reused for a study on T cells expressing NK-cell markers. This second report adds: These clonotypes, the leaders elsewhere, also led the CD3+CD56-NKG2C+ fraction in four donors.

The rearrangement uses TRBV27 and TRBJ2-2; D may be TRBD2 (6 bases). The sequenced material came from CD8+ T cells sorted from blood. The receptor was derived from a woman younger than 30 in good health. CDR3 amino acids: CASKEGKESGGELFF. CDR3 sequence (DNA): TGTGCCAGCAAGGAGGGCAAGGAGTCCGGCGGGGAGCTGTTTTTT.